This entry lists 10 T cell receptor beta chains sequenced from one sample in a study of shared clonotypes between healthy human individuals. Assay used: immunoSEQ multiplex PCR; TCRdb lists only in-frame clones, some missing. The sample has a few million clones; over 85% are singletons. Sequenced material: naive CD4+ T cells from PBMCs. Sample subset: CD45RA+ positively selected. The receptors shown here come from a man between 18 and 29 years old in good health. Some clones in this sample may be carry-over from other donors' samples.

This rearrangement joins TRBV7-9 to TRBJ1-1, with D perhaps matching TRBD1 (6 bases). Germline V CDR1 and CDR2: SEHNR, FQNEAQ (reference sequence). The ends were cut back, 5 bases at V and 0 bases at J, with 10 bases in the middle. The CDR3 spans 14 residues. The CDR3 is CASSPGVMNTEAFF. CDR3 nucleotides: TGTGCCAGCAGCCCAGGGGTCATGAACACTGAAGCTTTCTTT.

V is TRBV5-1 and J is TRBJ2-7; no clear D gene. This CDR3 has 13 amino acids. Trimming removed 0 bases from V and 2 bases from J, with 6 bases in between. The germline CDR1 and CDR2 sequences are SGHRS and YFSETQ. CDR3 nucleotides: TGCGCCAGCAGCTTGGGCAGTACCTACGAGCAGTACTTC. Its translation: CASSLGSTYEQYF.

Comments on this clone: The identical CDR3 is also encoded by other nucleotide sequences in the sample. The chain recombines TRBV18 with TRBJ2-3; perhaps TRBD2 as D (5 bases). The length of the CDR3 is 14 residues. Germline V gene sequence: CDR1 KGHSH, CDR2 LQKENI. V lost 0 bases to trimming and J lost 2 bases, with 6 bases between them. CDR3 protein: CASSPPGVTDTQYF. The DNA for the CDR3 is TGTGCCAGCTCACCACCCGGGGTCACAGATACGCAGTATTTT. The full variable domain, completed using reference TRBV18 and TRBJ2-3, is NAGVMQNPRHLVRRRGQEARLRCSPMKGHSHVYWYRQLPEEGLKFMVYLQKENIIDESGMPKERFSAEFPKEGPSILRIQQVVRGDSAAYFCASSPPGVTDTQYFGPGTRLTVL.

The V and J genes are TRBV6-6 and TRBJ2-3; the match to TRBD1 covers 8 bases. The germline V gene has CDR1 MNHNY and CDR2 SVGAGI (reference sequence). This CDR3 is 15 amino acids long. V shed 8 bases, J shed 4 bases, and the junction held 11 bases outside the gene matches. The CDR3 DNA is TGTGCCAGCGGACTCAGGGGGCGAGGTGCAGATACGCAGTATTTT. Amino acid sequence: CASGLRGRGADTQYF.

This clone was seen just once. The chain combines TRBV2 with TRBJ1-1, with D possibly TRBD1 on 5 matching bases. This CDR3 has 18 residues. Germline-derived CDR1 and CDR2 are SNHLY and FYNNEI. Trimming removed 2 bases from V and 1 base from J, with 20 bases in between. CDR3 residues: CASSERNIGGLGNTEAFF. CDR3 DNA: TGTGCCAGCAGTGAAAGAAATATTGGGGGGTTGGGGAACACTGAAGCTTTCTTT.

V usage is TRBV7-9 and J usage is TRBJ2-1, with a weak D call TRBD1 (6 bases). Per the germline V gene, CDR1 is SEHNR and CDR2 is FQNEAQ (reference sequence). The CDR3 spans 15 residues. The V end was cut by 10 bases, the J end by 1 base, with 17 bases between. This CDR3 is CATPPHRASYNEQFF. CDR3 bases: TGTGCCACCCCCCCCCACAGGGCATCCTACAATGAGCAGTTCTTC.

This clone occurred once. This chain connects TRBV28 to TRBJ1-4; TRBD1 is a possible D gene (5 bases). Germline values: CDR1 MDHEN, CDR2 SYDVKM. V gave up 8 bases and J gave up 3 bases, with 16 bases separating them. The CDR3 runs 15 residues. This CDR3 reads CASLSVAGPNEKLFF. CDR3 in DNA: TGTGCCAGCCTTTCGGTGGCAGGGCCTAATGAAAAACTGTTTTTT.

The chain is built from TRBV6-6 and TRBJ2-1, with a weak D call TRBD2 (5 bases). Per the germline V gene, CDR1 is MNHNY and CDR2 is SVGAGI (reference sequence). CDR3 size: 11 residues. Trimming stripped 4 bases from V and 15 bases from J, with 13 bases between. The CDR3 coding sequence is TGTGCCAGCAGTTCAGCGGTGCCGCCGTTCTTC. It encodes CASSSAVPPFF.

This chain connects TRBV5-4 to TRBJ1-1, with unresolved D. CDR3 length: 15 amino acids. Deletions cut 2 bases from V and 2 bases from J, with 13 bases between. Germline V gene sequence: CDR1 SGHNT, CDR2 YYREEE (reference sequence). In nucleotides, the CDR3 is TGTGCCAGCAGCTTTGGGATAATAGGTAACACTGAAGCTTTCTTT. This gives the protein CASSFGIIGNTEAFF.

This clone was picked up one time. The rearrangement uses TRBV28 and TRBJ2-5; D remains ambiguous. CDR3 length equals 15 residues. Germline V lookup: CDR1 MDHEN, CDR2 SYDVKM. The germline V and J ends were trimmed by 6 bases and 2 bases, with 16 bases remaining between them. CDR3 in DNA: TGTGCCAGCAGCCCAGAGAGAAGGGCACAAGAGACCCAGTACTTC. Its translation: CASSPERRAQETQYF.